The T cell receptor (beta chain) under discussion was sequenced for a study of shared clonotypes between healthy human individuals (dated by TCRdb to the early 2020s). With regard to the full study: The cohort comprised a couple of women and three men aged 18 to 49 years. Per donor, three plates each were used for CD4 naive and CD4 memory, two for CD8 naive, and one for CD8 memory. Blood TCR repertoires of five healthy adults were deeply sequenced to estimate repertoire size and the extent of clonotype sharing between individuals. To increase sequencing depth and limit assay-specific biases, TCR repertoire library preparation and sequencing were carried out by different laboratories using diverse techniques. Leukapheresis yielded between about 0.85 and 10 billion PBMCs per donor. Overall study outcomes, separate from this receptor: The genetic and exposure-history diversity represented was limited by the small number of donors. Compared with non-shared clonotypes, the clonotypes found in all four sorted-subset donors had higher generation probabilities. Sampling was restricted to blood, and TCR repertoires in tissues likely differ from the TCR repertoires found in blood. Estimated clonotype richness was generally larger for naive than for memory subsets. Based on pairwise subsampling, the degree of clonotype sharing among donors was expected to be affected by sequencing depth. Sharing across a handful of donors was observed for approximately 5% of naive CD4, about 3.2% of naive CD8, about 2.3% of memory CD4, and roughly 0.4% of memory CD8 clonotypes. Even with the large sequencing depth, rarefaction of the sorted-subset datasets indicated that sequencing was incomplete.

This clone was recorded once. It has no known antigen specificity. No much larger clone is present one base from it, and per-base qualities are unavailable. Using the deep immunoSEQ assay, TCR CDR3 regions were amplified from genomic DNA by multiplex PCR. Extracted genomic DNA from each cell subset was distributed evenly across all wells of several immunoSEQ 96-well plates, and each plate was treated as a replicate. For sorted subsets, roughly 190 ng of genomic DNA, equivalent to around 30,000 T cell genomes, went into each replicate PCR. Purified libraries were measured with a Qubit 3.0 fluorometer, size-checked on a Bioanalyzer 2100, and measured again with the KAPA Library Quantification kit. Every immunoSEQ 96-well plate was sequenced on a dedicated single-read 150-cycle Illumina NextSeq 550 flow cell. Regarding the original processing steps: Because the immunoSEQ output included only junctional sequences and no quality scores, the filtering could not be the same as the filtering used for full-length reads. To assign V/J genes and CDR3, sequences were annotated using PyIR, a Python wrapper for IgBLAST v1.9, with IMGT germline references. Reads were filtered out if the reads had weak V/J assignments (E-value above 1e-6), no CDR3, stop codons, out-of-frame junctions, or ambiguous translated residues. V3J clonotypes were defined by identical inferred V gene, J gene, and CDR3 amino acid sequence. To compute the percentage overlap between repertoires, the number of shared unique clonotypes was divided by the size of the smaller repertoire. Richness of each repertoire was evaluated using RTK rarefaction, the Chao1 estimator, and Recon v2.1 estimates of unobserved clonotypes. Generation probabilities were computed with OLGA for all TCRbeta clonotypes obtained by the gDNA method from a few donors. Entries here come from immuneACCESS through TCRdb and include only in-frame sequences with V and J called. Some clones fail to appear in such tables; in the studies checked, an unresolved V gene covers under half of the shortfall, and the cause of the remainder is unknown. V and J calls and clone size are those listed in that table; D and trimming were worked out from the DNA. The sample table lists about 2.2 million clones, 93% of them with a count of one. The ten largest account for 1.5% to 2% of the sample.

CD8 naive samples were obtained by positive selection for CCR7 among CD45RO-negative cells, yielding a CD45RA+CCR7+ population from which TemRA cells were excluded. Donors were healthy HIV-negative adults with no recently reported acute infections or vaccinations. All donors were Caucasian adults living in Nashville, Tennessee, USA. Blood was obtained by leukapheresis, after which PBMCs were separated by Ficoll-Histopaque density gradient centrifugation and cryopreserved in liquid nitrogen vapor phase. Analytical flow cytometry was used to check the purity and quantity of every magnetically sorted T cell population. From each sorted fraction, genomic DNA was isolated and quantified by UV absorbance on a Nanodrop 2000c. The sample was naive CD8+ T cells from PBMCs. What this sample's cell subset or site label stands for: CD45RA+CCR7+. The TCR originated in a man younger than 35 in good health. Some clones in this sample may be carry-over from other donors' samples.

The CDR3 here reads CASKPPGQGGYEQYF. The nucleotide sequence is given as TGCGCCAGCAAACCACCAGGACAGGGGGGCTACGAGCAGTACTTC. The sequence is built from TRBV10-2 and TRBJ2-7; 10 nucleotides in the junction match TRBD1. For this chain, trimming is 7 bases at the V end and 3 bases at the J end, and the number of junction bases without a gene match is 9. From the germline V gene, CDR1 is WSHSY and CDR2 is SAAADI. The CDR3 has 15 amino acids, counting the end cysteine and phenylalanine. Solely the CDR3 DNA is kept, with 45 bases framed from the first base.